Sequencing of this T cell receptor (beta chain) was carried out in a study of early T cells in non-severe SARS-CoV-2 infection. Overall study: Chains were not paired, and sequencing was done on bulk RNA from unsorted whole blood. Whole-study findings and limits: Matching results from VDJdb favored anti-spike CD8 responses, leaving private and CD4 specificities undetected.

Comment on this clonotype: What it binds is not known.

The CDR3 extends over 16 amino acids. J gave up 2 bases and V 5 bases, and 7 bases lay outside the gene matches. Looked up from germline, CDR1 is SEHNR and CDR2 is FQNEAQ (reference sequence). Individual cDNA molecules received unique molecular identifiers during library preparation. TCRdb re-called the 5' RACE reads through MiXCR, storing one row per CDR3 protein. This sample has tens of thousands of distinct CDR3 sequences; around 15% occur once, and the top ten carry under 4%. Sequencing was performed on whole blood. The rearrangement links TRBV7-9 to TRBJ2-1; 9 bases agree with TRBD2. The sequence came from an adult who was a healthcare worker with PCR-confirmed SARS-CoV-2 infection or an uninfected control (not recorded which). The DNA for the CDR3 is TGTGCCAGCAGCCCCCTGACTAGCGGAGCCTACAATGAGCAGTTCTTC. It yields the protein CASSPLTSGAYNEQFF.